This T cell receptor beta chain was captured by sequencing in a study of T cells in Graves' hyperthyroidism and ophthalmopathy. Study-wide results and limits: Most thyroid clonotypes expanded above 0.001 were also detected in blood.

To note about this clonotype: Antigen: not known.

The CDR3 extends over 15 amino acids. The V segment lost 5 bases and the J segment 0 bases; nucleotides outside the gene matches: 6. Looked up from germline, CDR1 is ENHRY and CDR2 is SYGVKD. Amplified regions were TCR beta CDR3 sequences from RNA transcripts. TCR CDR3 underwent first-round RT-PCR with the HTBI primer set. TCRdb ran MiXCR on the multiplex PCR reads and lists one entry per CDR3 protein. The table has 600,000 to 700,000 distinct CDR3 sequences, nearly 45% seen once. This TCR was recovered from an adult man with Graves' disease, either hyperthyroidism or ophthalmopathy (not recorded which). Specimen: peripheral blood or thyroid tissue (not recorded which). The V gene is TRBV10-3, the J gene TRBJ1-1, with 7 bases aligning to TRBD1. The chain's CDR3 is CAISLEGQLNTEAFF. CDR3 sequence (DNA): TGTGCCATCAGTCTGGAGGGACAGCTGAACACTGAAGCTTTCTTT.